Described below is a single T cell receptor (beta chain) sequence and its context. CDR3 length: 15 amino acids. V was trimmed by 2 bases and J by 0 bases, leaving 12 bases between them. The germline gives CDR1 SGDLS, CDR2 YYNGEE. This sample is drawn from a study of cytomegalovirus exposure and HLA in healthy donors. The PCR employed 60 Vbeta primers together with 13 Jbeta primers. Sequenced by immunoSEQ multiplex PCR; TCRdb stores in-frame clones only, minus some. The table lists 120,000 to 150,000 clones, around 86% of them singletons. The clonotype was recovered from a woman in her twenties or thirties in good health and CMV-seronegative. What was sequenced was PBMCs. This chain joins TRBV9 and TRBJ2-7; D might be TRBD1 (5 bases). The CDR3 region has the DNA TGTGCCAGCAGCGTTGGCACAGGAAGCTCCTACGAGCAGTACTTC. The encoded protein is CASSVGTGSSYEQYF. Supplemented by reference TRBV9 and TRBJ2-7, the full variable domain reads DSGVTQTPKHLITATGQRVTLRCSPRSGDLSVYWYQQSLDQGLQFLIQYYNGEERAKGNILERFSAQQFPDLHSELNLSSLELGDSALYFCASSVGTGSSYEQYFGPGTRLTVT.